These 21 T cell receptor beta chains were all obtained from the same sample, sequenced in a study of cytomegalovirus exposure and HLA in healthy donors. The PCR ran on 60 Vbeta and 13 Jbeta primers. Sequencing used immunoSEQ multiplex PCR; TCRdb keeps in-frame clones, though not all of them. The ten top clones account for just over 5.5%, within a sample of around 88,000 clones. The sequenced material came from PBMCs. The receptors here all came from a girl under 18 in good health and CMV-seropositive.

V is TRBV29-1 and J is TRBJ1-1; 8 nucleotides align to TRBD1. This CDR3 contains 12 residues. With V trimmed by 7 bases and J by 2 bases, 3 bases remained unmatched. The germline gives CDR1 SQVTM, CDR2 ANQGSEA. This chain's CDR3 is CSGRGLNTEAFF. The CDR3 nucleotides read TGCAGCGGCAGGGGGCTAAACACTGAAGCTTTCTTT. Together with reference TRBV29-1 and TRBJ1-1, the CDR3 gives the full variable domain: SAVISQKPSRDICQRGTSLTIQCQVDSQVTMMFWYRQQPGQSLTLIATANQGSEATYESGFVIDKFPISRPNLTFSTLTVSNMSPEDSSIYLCSGRGLNTEAFFGQGTRLTVV.

The chain recombines TRBV4-2 with TRBJ2-5; TRBD2 agrees at 9 bases. Germline CDR1 and CDR2: LGHNA and YNFKEQ. The CDR3 spans 16 residues. The trim removed 4 bases at V and 3 bases at J, leaving 9 bases unmatched. This CDR3 reads CASSPTVQRGEETQYF. DNA for the CDR3: TGTGCCAGCAGCCCCACTGTCCAGCGGGGGGAAGAGACCCAGTACTTC.

The CDR3 DNA follows: TGTGCCAGCAGTTTATCTGGGGGGGCCCCGTACAATGAGCAGTTCTTC. Translated, it gives CASSLSGGAPYNEQFF. The chain employs TRBV27 and TRBJ2-1; perhaps TRBD2 as D (7 bases). There are 16 residues in the CDR3. The ends were cut back, 0 bases at V and 4 bases at J, with 13 bases in the middle. The V gene's germline CDR1 is MNHEY and CDR2 SMNVEV (reference sequence).

The rearrangement joins TRBV7-2 to TRBJ2-1; no reliable D call. Germline V gives CDR1 SGHTA, CDR2 FQGNSA. The CDR3 has 13 amino acids. V was pared by 1 base and J by 8 bases, with 9 bases between. CDR3 DNA: TGTGCCAGCAGCTTAGTTTCGTCTGATGAGCAGTTCTTC. Encoded protein: CASSLVSSDEQFF.

V gene TRBV19 combines with J gene TRBJ2-4; tentative D call: TRBD2 (5 bases). The CDR3 has 13 amino acids. Germline V gives CDR1 LNHDA, CDR2 SQIVND (reference sequence). Trimming removed 9 bases from V and 4 bases from J, with 13 bases in between. In nucleotides, the CDR3 is TGTGCCAGGGGAGCTTGGCCAAAAAACATTCAGTACTTC. It yields the protein CARGAWPKNIQYF.

V usage is TRBV30 and J usage is TRBJ1-5, with D possibly being TRBD1 (6 bases). The CDR3 contains 15 residues. The germline CDR1 and CDR2 sequences are GTSNPN and SVGIG (reference sequence). The ends were cut back, 0 bases at V and 3 bases at J, with 12 bases in the middle. CDR3 nucleotide sequence: TGTGCCTGGAGTGTAGGGGGGGCCGACAATCAGCCCCAGCATTTT. It codes for CAWSVGGADNQPQHF.

The chain is built from TRBV5-1 and TRBJ1-1; 8 bases align to TRBD1. This CDR3 is built from 15 residues. The V and J ends lost 3 bases and 1 base, in that order; junction bases with no gene match: 5. Germline V lookup: CDR1 SGHRS, CDR2 YFSETQ. CDR3 sequence reads: CASSSSGQGNTEAFF. The CDR3, as DNA: TGCGCCAGCAGCTCGAGTGGACAGGGGAACACTGAAGCTTTCTTT.

The chain joins TRBV7-2 to TRBJ1-6; 9 bases are a match to TRBD1. Germline-derived CDR1 and CDR2 are SGHTA and FQGNSA. CDR3 length: 14 residues. The ends lost 6 bases at V and 7 bases at J; junction bases unmatched: 4. Here the CDR3 reads CASRAGTGNSPLHF. CDR3 nucleotides: TGTGCCAGCAGGGCCGGGACAGGGAATTCACCCCTCCACTTT.

The chain joins TRBV6-1 to TRBJ2-2; D gene uncertain. The V gene's germline CDR1 is MNHNS and CDR2 SASEGT. The V and J ends lost 3 bases and 3 bases respectively, with 8 bases between them. The CDR3 has 14 amino acids. CDR3 nucleotides: TGTGCCAGCAGTGACCGCACGGACACCGGGGAGCTGTTTTTT. Encoded protein: CASSDRTDTGELFF.

The rearrangement links TRBV4-3 to TRBJ1-1, with D unresolved. Germline CDR1 and CDR2: LGHNA and YSLEER. V was cut by 0 bases and J by 0 bases, with 11 bases left in between. This CDR3 has 16 residues. CDR3 sequence: CASSQEAEEMNTEAFF. CDR3 sequence (DNA): TGCGCCAGCAGCCAAGAAGCTGAAGAAATGAACACTGAAGCTTTCTTT.

The V gene is TRBV6-6, the J gene TRBJ1-1; tentative D call: TRBD1 (6 bases). Germline V gene lookup returns CDR1 MNHNY and CDR2 SVGAGI (reference sequence). The V end lost 6 bases, the J end lost 5 bases, and 16 bases lay between the germline ends. The CDR3 is 14 amino acids. Written as DNA, the CDR3 is TGTGCCAGCAGGACCGCTATAAGGGGGACTGAAGCTTTCTTT. It yields the protein CASRTAIRGTEAFF.

The rearrangement joins TRBV28 to TRBJ2-3; the D gene is possibly TRBD2 (5 bases). Trimming pared 1 base from V and 11 bases from J, leaving 10 bases between. This CDR3 has 12 residues. CDR1 is MDHEN, CDR2 SYDVKM, per germline. The CDR3 protein is CASSLFGGRQYF. The CDR3 DNA is TGTGCCAGCAGTTTATTTGGAGGTCGGCAGTATTTT.

The genes are TRBV27 and TRBJ1-5; D is undetermined. V lost 3 bases to trimming and J lost 5 bases, with 14 bases between them. Germline-derived CDR1 and CDR2 are MNHEY and SMNVEV (reference sequence). The CDR3 runs 15 residues. The CDR3 sequence: CASSLRVETDQPQHF. The CDR3, as DNA: TGTGCCAGCAGTTTGAGGGTTGAGACGGATCAGCCCCAGCATTTT.

The chain joins TRBV10-3 to TRBJ2-7; 8 bases are a match to TRBD2. CDR3 length equals 14 residues. Germline V gives CDR1 ENHRY, CDR2 SYGVKD. With V trimmed by 6 bases and J by 2 bases, 6 bases remained unmatched. The CDR3 nucleotides are TGTGCCATCAGGGGAGCGGGGGATCCCTACGAGCAGTACTTC. It yields the protein CAIRGAGDPYEQYF.

Comment on this clone: One junction end disagrees with the germline gene, perhaps due to a read error. The chain links TRBV25-1 to TRBJ2-7, with TRBD1 matching 8 bases. CDR3 length equals 14 residues. Per the germline V gene, CDR1 is MGHDK and CDR2 is SYGVNS. The CDR3 sequence is CSSSDRQGSYEQYF. The CDR3 coding sequence is TGTTCCAGCAGTGACCGACAGGGGAGTTACGAGCAGTACTTC.

The genes are TRBV29-1 and TRBJ2-2; TRBD1 matches 8 bases. Trimming removed 0 bases from V and 6 bases from J; junction bases left unmatched: 3. The germline CDR1 and CDR2 sequences are SQVTM and ANQGSEA. The CDR3 loop spans 14 amino acids. CDR3 protein: CSVEDGQGAGELFF. DNA for the CDR3: TGCAGCGTTGAAGATGGACAGGGCGCCGGGGAGCTGTTTTTT.

J is TRBJ1-5 and V is TRBV6-1, with TRBD1 matching 9 bases. Trimming removed 8 bases from V and 1 base from J; junction bases left unmatched: 3. The CDR3 has 14 residues. The germline gives CDR1 MNHNS, CDR2 SASEGT. The CDR3 sequence is CASYRGRSNQPQHF. The CDR3 region has the DNA TGTGCCAGCTACAGGGGGCGAAGCAATCAGCCCCAGCATTTT.

V gene TRBV6-5 combines with J gene TRBJ2-3; D gene uncertain. Trimming stripped 5 bases from V and 1 base from J, with 13 bases between. This CDR3 spans 15 amino acids. CDR1 MNHEY and CDR2 SVGAGI come from the germline V gene. In DNA form, the CDR3 reads TGTGCCAGCAGTCCGGCAGCGCGAGGCACAGATACGCAGTATTTT. Translation gives CASSPAARGTDTQYF.

The rearrangement links TRBV6-5 to TRBJ1-1; unclear D gene. Germline CDR1 MNHEY, CDR2 SVGAGI. Trimming pared 1 base from V and 4 bases from J, leaving 7 bases between. This CDR3 contains 13 residues. This CDR3 is CASSYYMSTEAFF. CDR3 nucleotides: TGTGCCAGCAGTTACTATATGAGCACTGAAGCTTTCTTT.

This CDR3 is CASSLGWAGGQPQHF. CDR3 coding DNA: TGTGCCAGCAGCTTGGGATGGGCCGGGGGGCAGCCCCAGCATTTT. The V gene is TRBV5-5, the J gene TRBJ1-5, with a weak D call TRBD1 (5 bases). The germline V gene encodes CDR1 SGHKS and CDR2 YYEKEE (reference sequence). Deletions cut 0 bases from V and 7 bases from J, with 14 bases between. The CDR3 consists of 15 residues.

The chain links TRBV19 to TRBJ1-2; D ambiguous. The germline V gene encodes CDR1 LNHDA and CDR2 SQIVND (reference sequence). The CDR3 contains 16 residues. V lost 9 bases and J lost 8, with 28 bases in between. This CDR3 is CASYSSSSKGAIGYTF. CDR3 nucleotide sequence: TGTGCCAGCTACTCATCCTCTTCGAAGGGAGCGATAGGCTACACCTTC.